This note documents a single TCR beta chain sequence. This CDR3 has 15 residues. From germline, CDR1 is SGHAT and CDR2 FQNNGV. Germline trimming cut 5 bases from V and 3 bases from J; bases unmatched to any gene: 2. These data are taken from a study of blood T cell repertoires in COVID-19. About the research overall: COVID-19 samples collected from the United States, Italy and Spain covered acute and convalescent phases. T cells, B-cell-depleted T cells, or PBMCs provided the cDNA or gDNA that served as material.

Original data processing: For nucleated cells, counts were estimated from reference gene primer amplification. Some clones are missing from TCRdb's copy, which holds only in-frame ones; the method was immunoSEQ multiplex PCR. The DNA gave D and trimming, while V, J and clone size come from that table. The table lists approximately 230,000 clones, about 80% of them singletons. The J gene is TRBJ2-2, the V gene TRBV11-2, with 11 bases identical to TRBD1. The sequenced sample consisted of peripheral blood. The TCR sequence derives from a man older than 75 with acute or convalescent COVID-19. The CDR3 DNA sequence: TGTGCCAGCAGCCGGGACAGGGGGGACACCGGGGAGCTGTTTTTT. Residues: CASSRDRGDTGELFF.